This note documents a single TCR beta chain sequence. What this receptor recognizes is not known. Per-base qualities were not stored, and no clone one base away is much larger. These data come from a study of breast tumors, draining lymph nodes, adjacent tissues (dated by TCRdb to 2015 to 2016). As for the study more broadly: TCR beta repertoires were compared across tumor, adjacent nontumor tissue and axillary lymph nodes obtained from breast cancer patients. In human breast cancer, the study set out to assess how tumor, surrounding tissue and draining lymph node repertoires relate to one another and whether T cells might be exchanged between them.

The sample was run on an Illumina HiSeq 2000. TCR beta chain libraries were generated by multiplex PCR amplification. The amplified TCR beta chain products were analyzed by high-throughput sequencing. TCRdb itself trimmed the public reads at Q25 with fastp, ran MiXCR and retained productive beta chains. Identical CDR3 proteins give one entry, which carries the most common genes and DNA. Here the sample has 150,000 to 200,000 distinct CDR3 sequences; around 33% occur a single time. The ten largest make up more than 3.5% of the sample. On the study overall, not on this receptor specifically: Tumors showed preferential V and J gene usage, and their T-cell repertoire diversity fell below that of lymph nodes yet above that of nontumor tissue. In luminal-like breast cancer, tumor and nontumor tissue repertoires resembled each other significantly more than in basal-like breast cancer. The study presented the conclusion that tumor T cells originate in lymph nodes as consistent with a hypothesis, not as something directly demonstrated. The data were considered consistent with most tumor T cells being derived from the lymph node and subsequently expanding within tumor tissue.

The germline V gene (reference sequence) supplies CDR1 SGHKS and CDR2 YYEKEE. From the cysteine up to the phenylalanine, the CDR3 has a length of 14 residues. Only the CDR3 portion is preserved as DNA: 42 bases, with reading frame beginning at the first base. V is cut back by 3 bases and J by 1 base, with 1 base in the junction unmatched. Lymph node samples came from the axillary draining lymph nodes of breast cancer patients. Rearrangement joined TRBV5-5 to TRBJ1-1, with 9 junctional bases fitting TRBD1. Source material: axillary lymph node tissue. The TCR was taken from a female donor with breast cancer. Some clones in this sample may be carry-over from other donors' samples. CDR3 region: CASSWGQGNTEAFF. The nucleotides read TGTGCCAGCAGCTGGGGACAGGGGAACACTGAAGCTTTCTTT. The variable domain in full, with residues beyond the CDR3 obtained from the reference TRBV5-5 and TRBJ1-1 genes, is DAGVTQSPTHLIKTRGQQVTLRCSPISGHKSVSWYQQVLGQGPQFIFQYYEKEERGRGNFPDRFSARQFPNYSSELNVNALLLGDSALYLCASSWGQGNTEAFFGQGTRLTVV.